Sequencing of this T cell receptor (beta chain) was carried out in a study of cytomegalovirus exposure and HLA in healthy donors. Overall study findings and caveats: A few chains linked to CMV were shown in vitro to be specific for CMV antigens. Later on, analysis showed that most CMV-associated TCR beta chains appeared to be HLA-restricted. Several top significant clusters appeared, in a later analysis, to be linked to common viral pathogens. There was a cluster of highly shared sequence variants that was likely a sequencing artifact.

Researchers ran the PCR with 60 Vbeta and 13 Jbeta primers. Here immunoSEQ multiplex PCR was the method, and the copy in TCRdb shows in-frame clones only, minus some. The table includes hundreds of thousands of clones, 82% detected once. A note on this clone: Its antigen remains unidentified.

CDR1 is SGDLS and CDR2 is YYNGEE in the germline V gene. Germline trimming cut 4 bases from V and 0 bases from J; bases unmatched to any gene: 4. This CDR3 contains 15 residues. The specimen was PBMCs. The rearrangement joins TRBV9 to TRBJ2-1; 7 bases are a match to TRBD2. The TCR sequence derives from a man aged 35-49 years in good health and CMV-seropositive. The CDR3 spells CASSPRLASYNEQFF. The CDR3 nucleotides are TGTGCCAGCAGCCCAAGACTAGCCTCCTACAATGAGCAGTTCTTC.